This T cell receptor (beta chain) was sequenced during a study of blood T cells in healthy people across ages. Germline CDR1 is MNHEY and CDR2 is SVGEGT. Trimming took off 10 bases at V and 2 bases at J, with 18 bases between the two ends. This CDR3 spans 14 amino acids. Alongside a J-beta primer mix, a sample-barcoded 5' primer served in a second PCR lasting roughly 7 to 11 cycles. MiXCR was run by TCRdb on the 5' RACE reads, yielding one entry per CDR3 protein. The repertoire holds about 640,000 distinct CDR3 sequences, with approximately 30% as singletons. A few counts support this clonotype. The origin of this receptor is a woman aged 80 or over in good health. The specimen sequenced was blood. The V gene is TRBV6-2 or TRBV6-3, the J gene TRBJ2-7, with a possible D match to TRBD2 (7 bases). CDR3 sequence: CATRGAAVTYEQYF. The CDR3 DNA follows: TGTGCCACTCGGGGGGCAGCGGTTACCTACGAGCAGTACTTC.